This is a list of T cell receptor beta chains from one sample in a study of response to subunit inactivated influenza vaccine. MiXCR, applied by TCRdb to the RT-PCR reads, yields one record per CDR3 protein. The table lists hundreds of thousands of distinct CDR3 sequences, 13% to 15% of them singletons. The starting material was PBMCs from blood, obtained 14 days before vaccination. These receptors were obtained from a man over 45 who received an inactivated influenza vaccine. CDR3s include the opening cysteine and the closing phenylalanine or tryptophan. The D gene is left open where the match is weak. Clone size is given for some rows only: seen once, a few or many times, or a class if the clone is expanded.

J | D | V | size | CDR3 | DNA
TRBJ1-2 | - | TRBV5-6 | few | CASSVYFDSYGYTF | TGTGCCAGCAGCGTGTACTTCGACAGCTATGGCTACACCTTC
TRBJ1-3 | - | TRBV7-2 | - | CASSLVRLDSGNTIYF | TGTGCCAGCAGCTTAGTTCGTCTGGATTCTGGAAACACCATATATTTT
TRBJ1-2 | TRBD1 | TRBV12-3/TRBV12-4 | few | CASSPQGAGRGYTF | TGTGCCAGCAGTCCTCAGGGGGCAGGACGCGGCTACACCTTC
TRBJ2-7 | TRBD2 | TRBV6-1 | - | CASTADVGLAGFEQYF | TGTGCCAGCACCGCCGATGTCGGACTAGCGGGATTCGAGCAGTACTTC
TRBJ2-7 | - | TRBV5-1 | many | CASSLAYIGGGGYEQYF | TGCGCCAGCAGCTTGGCCTATATCGGAGGGGGAGGCTACGAGCAGTACTTC
TRBJ2-7 | - | TRBV6-6 | few | CASSIQGRQYF | TGTGCCAGCAGCATCCAGGGTCGCCAGTACTTC
TRBJ1-1 | - | TRBV10-3 | - | CAISGGLGSNTEAFF | TGTGCCATCAGCGGGGGATTGGGATCGAACACTGAAGCTTTCTTT
TRBJ2-7 | - | TRBV23-1 | - | CASSQCPAGGDYEQYF | TGCGCCAGCAGTCAATGCCCAGCAGGGGGGGACTACGAGCAGTACTTC
TRBJ1-5 | - | TRBV7-8 | - | CASSFHTGRNSNQPQHF | TGTGCCAGCAGCTTCCATACAGGGCGTAATAGCAATCAGCCCCAGCATTTT
TRBJ2-5 | - | TRBV5-1 | - | CASSSGDGGPRTAQYF | TGCGCCAGCAGCTCCGGTGATGGGGGACCGAGGACGGCCCAGTACTTC
TRBJ1-6 | - | TRBV3-1 | - | CASSQERMVSPLHF | TGTGCCAGCAGCCAAGAGCGGATGGTCTCACCCCTCCACTTT
TRBJ1-1 | TRBD1 | TRBV3-1 | few | CASSQGRTGGGINTEAFF | TGTGCCAGCAGCCAAGGGAGGACAGGGGGCGGGATAAACACTGAAGCTTTCTTT
TRBJ2-1 | TRBD2 | TRBV9 | - | CASSRSFGTRDVLVEQFF | TGTGCCAGCAGCAGGAGCTTTGGGACTAGGGACGTTTTGGTTGAGCAGTTCTTC
TRBJ2-1 | - | TRBV7-6 | - | CASSLMGSGNEQFF | TGTGCCAGCAGCTTAATGGGGTCGGGGAATGAGCAGTTCTTC
TRBJ2-1 | - | TRBV9 | - | CASSVGGFNEQFF | TGTGCCAGCAGCGTAGGGGGTTTTAATGAGCAGTTCTTC
TRBJ2-5 | TRBD2 | TRBV4-1 | - | CASSQLAGGKETQYF | TGCGCCAGCAGCCAACTGGCGGGGGGAAAAGAGACCCAGTACTTC
TRBJ1-2 | TRBD1 | TRBV20-1 | many | CSATPGRDRVYGYTF | TGCAGTGCTACCCCGGGCCGGGACAGGGTCTATGGCTACACCTTC
TRBJ2-7 | - | TRBV12-3/TRBV12-4 | many | CASSFGLAYEQYF | TGTGCCAGCAGCTTCGGGCTAGCCTACGAGCAGTACTTC
TRBJ1-2 | TRBD1 | TRBV28 | few | CASSDPRSDRGHRGYTF | TGTGCCAGCAGTGACCCCCGATCGGACAGGGGGCATCGAGGCTACACCTTC
TRBJ2-5 | - | TRBV5-1 | once | CASSPRGRGPSGTQYF | TGCGCCAGCAGCCCCCGCGGGCGGGGGCCCTCAGGGACCCAGTACTTC
TRBJ2-5 | - | TRBV29-1 | many | CSVRLETQYF | TGCAGCGTCCGATTAGAGACCCAGTACTTC
TRBJ2-7 | TRBD1 | TRBV20-1 | few | CSSFTGARGQYF | TGCAGTTCTTTTACAGGGGCCCGCGGGCAGTACTTC
TRBJ1-1 | TRBD1 | TRBV12-3/TRBV12-4 | few | CASKADRVNTEAFF | TGTGCCAGCAAGGCGGACAGGGTGAACACTGAAGCTTTCTTT
TRBJ2-5 | TRBD2 | TRBV5-1 | few | CASTPAGNQETQYF | TGCGCCAGCACTCCAGCGGGGAACCAAGAGACCCAGTACTTC
TRBJ2-7 | - | TRBV23-1 | - | CASSINSSYEQYF | TGCGCCAGCAGTATTAATAGCTCCTACGAGCAGTACTTC
TRBJ2-5 | TRBD2 | TRBV24-1 | many | CATSDLLAGEETQYF | TGTGCCACCAGTGATTTGCTAGCGGGAGAAGAGACCCAGTACTTC
TRBJ2-5 | TRBD2 | TRBV18 | few | CASSLAGDQETQYF | TGTGCCAGCTCACTAGCGGGGGACCAAGAGACCCAGTACTTC
TRBJ2-7 | TRBD1 | TRBV3-1 | - | CASVGTAYEQYF | TGTGCCAGCGTGGGGACAGCCTACGAGCAGTACTTC
TRBJ1-1 | - | TRBV20-1 | few | CSARDRSGTVGSAEAFF | TGCAGTGCTAGAGACCGATCCGGGACGGTTGGTTCGGCTGAAGCTTTCTTT
TRBJ2-7 | TRBD1 | TRBV10-2 | - | CASRQGQGRGEQYF | TGCGCCAGCAGACAGGGACAGGGGCGCGGCGAGCAGTACTTC
TRBJ2-7 | - | TRBV12-3/TRBV12-4 | few | CASSRARSYEQYF | TGTGCCAGCAGCCGGGCACGCTCCTACGAGCAGTACTTC
TRBJ1-2 | TRBD1 | TRBV3-1 | few | CASSLTGRHLNYGYTF | TGTGCCAGCAGCCTGACAGGGCGACACCTGAACTATGGCTACACCTTC
TRBJ1-1 | - | TRBV20-1 | - | CSASEWEGDTEAFF | TGCAGTGCCAGCGAATGGGAGGGAGACACTGAAGCTTTCTTT
TRBJ2-3 | - | TRBV29-1 | - | CSVDPREDTQYF | TGCAGCGTTGATCCCAGGGAAGATACGCAGTATTTT
TRBJ1-1 | TRBD1 | TRBV11-2 | many | CASSPGGGWSTEAFF | TGTGCCAGCAGCCCAGGGGGGGGTTGGAGTACTGAAGCTTTCTTT
TRBJ2-3 | - | TRBV11-2 | - | CASSLELGGQTQYF | TGTGCCAGCAGCTTAGAGCTGGGAGGACAGACGCAGTATTTT
TRBJ2-7 | - | TRBV12-3/TRBV12-4 | - | CASSLSGALYEQYF | TGTGCCAGCAGTCTATCGGGAGCACTCTACGAGCAGTACTTC
TRBJ1-4 | - | TRBV15 | few | CATSRGVRAQEKLFF | TGTGCCACCAGCAGAGGCGTCAGGGCACAGGAAAAACTGTTTTTT
TRBJ1-1 | - | TRBV6-5 | - | CASSYSIYVLEQGMGAFF | TGTGCCAGCAGTTACTCGATCTACGTACTCGAACAGGGAATGGGAGCTTTCTTT
TRBJ2-1 | - | TRBV7-8 | - | CASSLVVLHTLNNEQFF | TGTGCCAGCAGCTTAGTCGTTCTCCACACCCTAAACAATGAGCAGTTCTTC
TRBJ1-3 | - | TRBV28 | - | CASTGGSVLFSGNTIYF | TGTGCCAGCACGGGGGGGAGCGTGTTGTTCTCTGGAAACACCATATATTTT
TRBJ2-7 | - | TRBV20-1 | few | CSARDGDHSYEQYF | TGCAGTGCTAGAGACGGAGATCACTCCTACGAGCAGTACTTC
TRBJ1-1 | - | TRBV29-1 | many | CSAGGGTEAFF | TGCAGCGCGGGGGGGGGGACTGAAGCTTTCTTT
TRBJ2-3 | TRBD2 | TRBV15 | few | CATGPSGMATDTQYF | TGTGCCACCGGCCCTAGCGGGATGGCCACAGATACGCAGTATTTT
TRBJ2-5 | - | TRBV6-2/TRBV6-3 | many | CASSYLGVQETQYF | TGTGCCAGCAGTTATCTTGGGGTCCAAGAGACCCAGTACTTC
TRBJ2-7 | - | TRBV12-3/TRBV12-4 | few | CASLGQSYEQYF | TGTGCCAGCTTGGGGCAGTCCTACGAGCAGTACTTC
TRBJ2-2 | - | TRBV28 | - | CASSSLSVTGELFF | TGTGCCAGCAGTTCCTTATCGGTCACCGGGGAGCTGTTTTTT
TRBJ2-7 | TRBD1 | TRBV5-8 | - | CASSGWTGDEQYF | TGTGCCAGCAGCGGGTGGACAGGGGACGAGCAGTACTTC
TRBJ2-7 | - | TRBV3-1 | - | CASSQDVSLLSYEQYF | TGTGCCAGCAGCCAAGACGTAAGCCTCCTCTCCTACGAGCAGTACTTC
TRBJ1-1 | - | TRBV6-1 | - | CASDGGVQNTEAFF | TGTGCCAGCGACGGGGGGGTACAGAACACTGAAGCTTTCTTT
TRBJ2-1 | TRBD2 | TRBV12-3/TRBV12-4 | - | CASSGVSGGAYNEQFF | TGTGCCAGCAGTGGGGTATCGGGGGGGGCCTACAATGAGCAGTTCTTC
TRBJ2-3 | - | TRBV5-1 | - | CAKDSVRFSTDTQYF | TGCGCCAAGGATAGCGTCCGATTTAGCACAGATACGCAGTATTTT
TRBJ2-5 | - | TRBV20-1 | - | CSARDIRGNQETQYF | TGCAGTGCTAGAGATATACGGGGCAACCAAGAGACCCAGTACTTC
TRBJ2-1 | TRBD2 | TRBV29-1 | - | CSVMWREALILNEQFF | TGCAGCGTTATGTGGCGGGAGGCCCTAATACTCAATGAGCAGTTCTTC
TRBJ2-5 | - | TRBV12-3/TRBV12-4 | - | CASSFGHRVGETQYF | TGTGCCAGCAGTTTTGGACACCGGGTTGGGGAGACCCAGTACTTC